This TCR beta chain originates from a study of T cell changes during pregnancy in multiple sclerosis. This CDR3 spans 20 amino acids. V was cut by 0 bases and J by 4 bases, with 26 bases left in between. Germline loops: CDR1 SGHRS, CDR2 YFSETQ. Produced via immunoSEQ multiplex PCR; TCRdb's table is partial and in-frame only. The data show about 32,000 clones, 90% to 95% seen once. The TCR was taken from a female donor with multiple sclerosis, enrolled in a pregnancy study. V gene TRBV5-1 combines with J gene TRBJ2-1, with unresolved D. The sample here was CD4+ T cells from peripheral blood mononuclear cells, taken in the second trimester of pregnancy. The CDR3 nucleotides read TGCGCCAGCAGCTTGGTAGTTTTTGGGTCAGATCACTATACGTACAATGAGCAGTTCTTC. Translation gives CASSLVVFGSDHYTYNEQFF.